The clone carrying this TCR beta chain came up many times. No antigen is known for it. V lost 6 bases, J lost 3 bases, and 8 bases stayed unmatched. Germline V gene lookup returns CDR1 SQVTM and CDR2 ANQGSEA. The CDR3 runs to 15 residues. The sample belongs to a study of T cells in Graves' hyperthyroidism and ophthalmopathy. The study's findings and limits: Through a model of 13 V-J features, ophthalmopathy was separated from stable hyperthyroidism.

TCR beta CDR3 sequences were amplified from RNA transcripts. Initially, a first-round RT-PCR of the TCR CDR3 employed the HTBI primer set. TCRdb used MiXCR to reprocess the multiplex PCR reads, holding one entry per CDR3 protein. Of about 400,000 distinct CDR3 sequences listed, more than 13% were seen once; the top ten hold 28%. This TCR was sampled from a man in his fifties with Graves' ophthalmopathy. The specimen was blood. The J gene is TRBJ2-1, the V gene TRBV29-1; 10 positions agree with TRBD2. CDR3 nucleotides: TGCAGCGTAGACGAATCTAGCGGGAGCTACAATGAGCAGTTCTTC. This codes for CSVDESSGSYNEQFF.